The present T cell receptor beta chain was sequenced within a study of T cells in tuberculosis. Repertoires were generated with immunoSEQ multiplex PCR, while TCRdb's copy carries only in-frame clones and drops some. The sample records around 10,000 clones, approximately 94% being singletons. This CDR3 is 13 amino acids long. V dropped 1 base and J dropped 6 bases, with 10 bases sitting between them. Germline CDR1 reads SGDLS; CDR2 reads YYNGEE. Material: PBMCs. The rearrangement joins TRBV9 to TRBJ1-2; D possibly corresponds to TRBD1 (6 bases). The TCR originated in an adult with tuberculosis. The CDR3 DNA sequence: TGTGCCAGCAGCGTATCAGGGGTGCATGGCTACACCTTC. This gives the protein CASSVSGVHGYTF. Full variable domain (missing parts from reference TRBV9 and TRBJ1-2): DSGVTQTPKHLITATGQRVTLRCSPRSGDLSVYWYQQSLDQGLQFLIQYYNGEERAKGNILERFSAQQFPDLHSELNLSSLELGDSALYFCASSVSGVHGYTFGSGTRLTVV.